This TCR beta chain was obtained from a study of T-cell memory formation after mild COVID-19. Libraries for TCRalpha and TCRbeta carried sample barcodes and unique molecular identifiers via 5'RACE. TCRdb processed the 5' RACE reads anew with MiXCR; each CDR3 protein has one entry. The table records roughly 250,000 distinct CDR3 sequences, approximately 16% of them present only once. About this clonotype: The antigen is undetermined.

The study, taken as a whole, reports: Among clones peaking at day 37 in the second wave, SARS-CoV-2 specificity remained unconfirmed.

The CDR3 spans 14 residues. The germline V gene encodes CDR1 SGHDT and CDR2 YYEEEE. V lost 1 base to trimming and J lost 2 bases, with 9 bases between them. The sample taken for sequencing was PBMCs or a T cell subset sorted from them (not recorded which). The chain carries TRBV5-6 and TRBJ1-2, with unresolved D. The receptor comes from a young man who had mild COVID-19 (a few samples of this study predate the infection). Cell type and time point are not known. DNA of the CDR3: TGTGCCAGCAGCTTGCTAAACAGAAACTATGGCTACACCTTC. Its protein product is CASSLLNRNYGYTF.